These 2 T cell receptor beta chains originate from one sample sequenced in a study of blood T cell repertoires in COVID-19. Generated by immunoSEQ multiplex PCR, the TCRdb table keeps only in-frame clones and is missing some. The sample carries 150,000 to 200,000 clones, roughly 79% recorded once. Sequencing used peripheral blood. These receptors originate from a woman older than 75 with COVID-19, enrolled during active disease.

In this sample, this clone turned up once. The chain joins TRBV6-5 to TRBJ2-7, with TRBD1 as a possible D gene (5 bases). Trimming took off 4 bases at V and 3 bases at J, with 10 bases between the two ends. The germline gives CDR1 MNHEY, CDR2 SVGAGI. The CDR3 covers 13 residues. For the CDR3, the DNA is TGTGCCAGCAGTTTGTACAGGTTCTACGAGCAGTACTTC. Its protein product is CASSLYRFYEQYF.

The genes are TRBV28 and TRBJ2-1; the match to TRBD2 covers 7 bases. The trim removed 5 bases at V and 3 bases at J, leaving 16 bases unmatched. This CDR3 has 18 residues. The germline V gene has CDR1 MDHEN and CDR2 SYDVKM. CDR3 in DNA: TGTGCCAGCAGTGCCAACCCCTGGACTAGACGGTACTACAATGAGCAGTTCTTC. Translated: CASSANPWTRRYYNEQFF. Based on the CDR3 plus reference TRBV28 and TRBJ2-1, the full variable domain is DVKVTQSSRYLVKRTGEKVFLECVQDMDHENMFWYRQDPGLGLRLIYFSYDVKMKEKGDIPEGYSVSREKKERFSLILESASTNQTSMYLCASSANPWTRRYYNEQFFGPGTRLTVL.